This passage covers 11 T cell receptor beta chains from one sample sequenced in a study of tumor and adjacent non-tumor tissue in lung cancer. The template was RNA from unsorted bulk tissue. The normal lung tissue was taken more than 3 cm from the tumor edge. A modified ARM-PCR protocol with three rounds of nested PCR amplified TCRbeta. TCRdb re-derived calls from the multiplex PCR reads in MiXCR, one entry per CDR3 protein. The profile shows almost 75,000 distinct CDR3 sequences, roughly 75% of them singletons. The sample taken for sequencing was distant non-tumor lung tissue. The receptor set was obtained from a woman in her forties or fifties with non-small cell lung cancer.

This clonotype appeared once. The chain has TRBV7-9 and TRBJ2-1, with TRBD2 matching 8 bases. Looked up from germline, CDR1 is SEHNR and CDR2 is FQNEAQ (reference sequence). The V and J ends lost 9 bases and 7 bases, in that order; junction bases with no gene match: 14. The CDR3 covers 15 residues. CDR3 region: CASSPRGGRYNEQFF. For the CDR3, the DNA is TGTGCCAGTAGTCCCCGGGGGGGCAGATATAATGAGCAGTTCTTC.

To note about this clonotype: This sequence may be a read error, since a much larger clone differs from it by one base. The chain combines TRBV6-5 with TRBJ1-2, with 8 bases fitting TRBD1. Per germline, CDR1 MNHEY and CDR2 SVGAGI. CDR3 length: 14 residues. In DNA form, the CDR3 reads TGTGCCAGCAGACACGGGACAGGCAACTATGGCTTCACCTTC. Translating gives CASRHGTGNYGFTF.

On this clonotype: The CDR3 does not end in the conserved phenylalanine or tryptophan, so this is likely a read error. The chain carries TRBV11-2 and TRBJ2-7; D is undetermined. Trimming removed 11 bases at V and 1 base at J, with 21 bases between. This CDR3 has 15 amino acids. Germline V gives CDR1 SGHAT, CDR2 FQNNGV. CDR3 amino acids: CAYSPWANGSYEQYI. As DNA, the CDR3 is TGTGCCTACAGCCCTTGGGCTAACGGTTCCTACGAGCAGTACATC.

As to this clonotype: Since no conserved phenylalanine or tryptophan closes the CDR3, a read error is the likely cause. Here the CDR3 DNA reads TGTGCCAGCTCGGGCACAACTAGTGAAAAACTGTTTCTT. Protein sequence: CASSGTTSEKLFL. The chain combines TRBV6-6 with TRBJ1-4, with D unclear. CDR3 size: 13 residues. In germline, CDR1 is MNHNY, CDR2 SVGAGI (reference sequence).

With regard to this clonotype: Since the CDR3 does not end with the conserved phenylalanine or tryptophan, this likely comes from a read error. CDR3: CASILGRGTEAFL. The DNA of the CDR3 is TGTGCCAGCATCTTAGGCCGGGGAACTGAAGCTTTCCTT. The V gene is TRBV11-3, the J gene TRBJ1-1; D not certain. This CDR3 contains 13 residues. CDR1 is SGHNT and CDR2 is YENEEA in the germline V gene.

The gene calls are TRBV6-2 or TRBV6-3 and TRBJ1-2, with TRBD1 matching over 9 bases. CDR3 length: 14 residues. Germline lookup yields CDR1 MNHEY and CDR2 SVGEGT. CDR3 sequence: CARSRGQGQDGYTF. DNA of the CDR3: TGTGCTAGGAGTCGCGGACAGGGGCAGGATGGCTACACCTTC.

The chain joins TRBV24-1 to TRBJ2-2; 10 bases are a match to TRBD1. J gave up 5 bases and V 2 bases, and 10 bases lay outside the gene matches. Germline assignment: CDR1 KGHDR and CDR2 SFDVKD. The length of the CDR3 is 18 residues. The CDR3 spells CATSDWLPGQGPTGELFF. CDR3 DNA: TGTGCCACCAGTGATTGGCTCCCGGGACAGGGGCCGACCGGGGAGCTGTTTTTT.

Turning to this clonotype: It may be a read error: a sequence one base away is much more abundant. This chain links TRBV12-3 or TRBV12-4 with TRBJ2-3, with 10 bases fitting TRBD2. The CDR3 extends over 14 amino acids. CDR3 coding DNA: TGTGCCAGCAGTCTGGGGACTAGCGTGGATATGCAGTATTTT. Translated, it gives CASSLGTSVDMQYF.

Details on this clonotype: One end of the junction does not line up with germline, which may come from a read error. The J gene is TRBJ2-1, the V gene TRBV11-2; 11 nucleotides match TRBD2. Per germline, CDR1 SGHAT and CDR2 FQNNGV. CDR3 length equals 16 residues. CDR3 residues: CTSSRKILAGDNEQFF. Here the CDR3 DNA reads TGTACCAGCAGCAGGAAGATACTAGCGGGGGACAATGAGCAGTTCTTC.

The J gene is TRBJ2-2, the V gene TRBV6-5; TRBD2 matches at 8 bases. Germline CDR1 reads MNHEY; CDR2 reads SVGAGI. Unmatched junction bases numbered 13, after V lost 6 bases and J lost 1 base. The length of the CDR3 is 18 residues. The CDR3 region is CASSLQREPGGNTGELFF. CDR3 DNA: TGTGCCAGCAGCCTCCAGCGGGAGCCTGGGGGGAACACCGGGGAGCTGTTTTTT.

About this clonotype: The junction departs from the called germline gene at one end, perhaps through a read error. This chain uses TRBV29-1 with TRBJ2-7, with 14 bases that match TRBD2. Per the germline V gene, CDR1 is SQVTM and CDR2 is ANQGSEA. This CDR3 has 16 residues. CDR3 DNA: TGCAGCGTCCTCGGGACTAGCGGGAGTCATTCCTACGAGCAGTACTTT. Encoded protein: CSVLGTSGSHSYEQYF.